The 10 T cell receptor beta chains listed next were all sequenced from one sample in a study of cytomegalovirus exposure and HLA in healthy donors. It was with 60 Vbeta and 13 Jbeta primers that the PCR ran. Repertoires were generated with immunoSEQ multiplex PCR, while TCRdb's copy carries only in-frame clones and drops some. The data hold about 150,000 clones, with more than 70% observed a single time. Sequencing was done on a sample of PBMCs. The receptors come from a woman between 40 and 55 years old in good health and CMV-seronegative.

This clone was seen more than once but under ten times. CDR3 DNA: TGTGCCAGCAGTCCACTGGGACTAGCGGGGGTATACGAGCAGTACTTC. Residues: CASSPLGLAGVYEQYF. This rearrangement joins TRBV28 to TRBJ2-7, with 14 bases lining up with TRBD2. V lost 5 bases and J lost 4; bases outside the gene matches: 7. This CDR3 has 16 residues. Per the germline V gene, CDR1 is MDHEN and CDR2 is SYDVKM.

This chain links TRBV7-8 with TRBJ2-5, with 7 bases identical to TRBD1. TRBJ2-7 explains the end of the DNA better; the J call may be wrong. Germline-derived CDR1 and CDR2 are SGHVS and FQNEAQ. The CDR3 extends over 15 amino acids. CDR3 sequence (DNA): TGTGCCAGCAGCTCTCCGGGACAGAGCTCCTACGAGCAGTACTTC. Translation gives CASSSPGQSSYEQYF.

This sequence joins TRBV4-2 and TRBJ1-2; D possibly corresponds to TRBD1 (5 bases). The length of the CDR3 is 15 residues. With 0 bases removed from V and 5 bases from J, the gap between germline ends came to 13 bases. Germline values: CDR1 LGHNA, CDR2 YNFKEQ. In DNA form, the CDR3 reads TGTGCCAGCAGCCAAGAACAGGATGAAATATATGGCTACACCTTC. Encoded protein: CASSQEQDEIYGYTF.

This clone was recorded a few times. The chain links TRBV10-1 to TRBJ1-1, with a possible D match to TRBD1 (5 bases). The CDR3 totals 13 residues. Germline V gives CDR1 WNHNN, CDR2 SYGVQD (reference sequence). Trimming left V 0 bases short and J 12 bases short, with 14 bases between. The CDR3 reads CASSESGREVTFF. DNA for the CDR3: TGCGCCAGCAGTGAGTCTGGCAGGGAAGTTACTTTCTTT.

The rearrangement joins TRBV19 to TRBJ2-6; D is perhaps TRBD1 (5 bases). CDR3 length: 13 amino acids. The ends were cut back, 11 bases at V and 1 base at J, with 9 bases in the middle. Germline CDR1 is LNHDA and CDR2 is SQIVND (reference sequence). The CDR3 DNA sequence: TGTGCCTCATCAGGGTCTGGGGCCAACGTCCTGACTTTC. This codes for CASSGSGANVLTF. The full variable domain, with the rest looked up from reference TRBV19 and TRBJ2-6, is DGGITQSPKYLFRKEGQNVTLSCEQNLNHDAMYWYRQDPGQGLRLIYYSQIVNDFQKGDIAEGYSVSREKKESFPLTVTSAQKNPTAFYLCASSGSGANVLTFGAGSRLTVL.

The chain employs TRBV7-8 and TRBJ1-2; perhaps TRBD1 as D (5 bases). V was trimmed by 7 bases and J by 0 bases, leaving 18 bases between them. CDR1 and CDR2 (germline): SGHVS, FQNEAQ. This CDR3 spans 16 amino acids. The CDR3 sequence is CASTTRVPGPNYGYTF. As DNA, the CDR3 is TGTGCCAGCACCACGCGAGTGCCAGGGCCTAACTATGGCTACACCTTC.

This chain connects TRBV18 to TRBJ2-7; tentatively, D is TRBD2 (6 bases). The CDR3 runs 14 residues. V lost 8 bases to trimming and J lost 3 bases, with 17 bases between them. The germline CDR1 and CDR2 sequences are KGHSH and LQKENI. The CDR3 nucleotides are TGTGCCAGCCGTCTGGAGGGAGCAATCTACGAGCAGTACTTC. It translates to CASRLEGAIYEQYF. The variable domain in full, completed from reference TRBV18 and TRBJ2-7, reads NAGVMQNPRHLVRRRGQEARLRCSPMKGHSHVYWYRQLPEEGLKFMVYLQKENIIDESGMPKERFSAEFPKEGPSILRIQQVVRGDSAAYFCASRLEGAIYEQYFGPGTRLTVT.

This clone was detected once. The chain joins TRBV27 to TRBJ2-6; D possibly corresponds to TRBD1 (6 bases). Germline V gene sequence: CDR1 MNHEY, CDR2 SMNVEV (reference sequence). The germline V and J ends were trimmed by 5 bases and 2 bases, with 10 bases remaining between them. The CDR3 is made up of 15 amino acids. CDR3 sequence: CASSPHRAGANVLTF. CDR3 bases: TGTGCCAGCAGTCCACACAGGGCTGGGGCCAACGTCCTGACTTTC.

The chain is built from TRBV2 and TRBJ2-2; 8 bases are a match to TRBD1. The CDR3 has 14 residues. The ends lost 3 bases at V and 6 bases at J; junction bases unmatched: 3. Germline CDR1 reads SNHLY; CDR2 reads FYNNEI. The CDR3 sequence is CASSEAGGAGELFF. CDR3 DNA sequence: TGTGCCAGCAGTGAGGCAGGGGGCGCCGGGGAGCTGTTTTTT.

The chain is built from TRBV6-1 and TRBJ1-2; D is undetermined. Germline-derived CDR1 and CDR2 are MNHNS and SASEGT. This CDR3 has 12 amino acids. Between the trimmed V and J ends, which lost 4 bases and 8 bases, there was a span of 11 bases. The CDR3 DNA reads as TGTGCCAGCAGTGTAGCCCGGGAGGGCTACACCTTC. Residues: CASSVAREGYTF.